The T cell receptor (beta chain) described here comes from a study of patients and donors after allogeneic stem cell transplantation. Each CDR3 protein gets one entry after TCRdb re-called the RT-PCR reads with MiXCR. The table records 410,000 or so distinct CDR3 sequences, roughly 16% of them present only once. CDR1 and CDR2 from the germline V gene are KGHDR and SFDVKD. Deletions cut 4 bases from V and 1 base from J, with 3 bases between. The CDR3 extends over 13 amino acids. This clonotype turned up a few times. This sequence was found in a human donor who was either an allogeneic HSCT recipient or a stem cell or donor lymphocyte infusion donor (not recorded which). It is not recorded whose cells these are; they may come from a transplant donor. This sequence joins TRBV24-1 and TRBJ2-2; D uncertain. Sequencing used blood, either unsorted or a sorted T cell fraction (not recorded which). This CDR3 is CATSERNTGELFF. The CDR3, as DNA: TGTGCCACCAGTGAGAGGAACACCGGGGAGCTGTTTTTT.